The rows below give T cell receptor beta chains drawn from one sample of a study of response to subunit inactivated influenza vaccine. TCRdb processed the RT-PCR reads anew with MiXCR; each CDR3 protein has one entry. The sample holds approximately 500,000 distinct CDR3 sequences, approximately 15% seen once. Sequenced here: PBMCs from blood, sampled approximately 13 days after vaccination. All receptors derive from a man aged 45-60 years who received an inactivated influenza vaccine. The CDR3 runs from the conserved cysteine through the conserved F or W. The order of the fields is D gene, clone size, J gene, V gene, CDR3 protein, CDR3 DNA. A D gene is named only where the DNA matches it firmly. Rows give clone size only sometimes, using once, few, many, or a class for an expanded clone.

TRBD2	.	TRBJ2-3	TRBV11-2	CASSALLAGAITDTQYF	TGTGCCAGCAGCGCCCTACTAGCGGGAGCTATAACAGATACGCAGTATTTT
.	.	TRBJ1-1	TRBV7-9	CASTLMVGMNTEAFF	TGTGCCAGCACCTTGATGGTAGGGATGAACACTGAAGCTTTCTTT
.	many	TRBJ1-3	TRBV11-2	CASSLGHSGNTIYF	TGTGCCAGCAGCTTAGGACACTCTGGAAACACCATATATTTT
TRBD1	few	TRBJ1-5	TRBV3-1	CASNIERDRGLNQPQHF	TGTGCCAGCAACATCGAACGGGACAGGGGACTTAATCAGCCCCAGCATTTT
TRBD1	few	TRBJ1-5	TRBV10-3	CATSAGQTQPQHF	TGTGCCACAAGTGCGGGACAGACTCAGCCCCAGCATTTT
.	few	TRBJ2-1	TRBV29-1	CSVRWVSYNEQFF	TGCAGCGTTAGGTGGGTCTCCTACAATGAGCAGTTCTTC
.	few	TRBJ1-2	TRBV20-1	CSARGTLGYGYTF	TGCAGTGCTAGAGGGACGTTAGGCTATGGCTACACCTTC
TRBD2	few	TRBJ2-5	TRBV6-2/TRBV6-3	CATRSRGLEETQYF	TGTGCCACCAGAAGCCGTGGACTAGAAGAGACCCAGTACTTC
.	.	TRBJ1-2	TRBV7-2	CASSFRSQGYTF	TGTGCCAGCAGCTTTAGGTCCCAAGGCTACACCTTC
TRBD2	.	TRBJ2-6	TRBV12-3/TRBV12-4	CASSPLAGGLSGANVLTF	TGTGCCAGCAGCCCTCTAGCGGGGGGACTCTCTGGGGCCAACGTCCTGACTTTC